This TCR beta chain appears in the sequencing data of a study of shared clonotypes between healthy human individuals. As to this clone: What it binds is not known.

The CDR3 totals 16 residues. CDR1 and CDR2 (germline): SEHNR, FQNEAQ (reference sequence). V lost 5 bases, J lost 0 bases, and 14 bases lay in between. Sequenced by immunoSEQ multiplex PCR; TCRdb stores in-frame clones only, minus some. The sample has around 180,000 clones; 85% to 95% are singletons. Study-level points and caveats: Investigators expected sequencing depth to affect clonotype sharing among donors.

The clonotype originates from a woman under 40 in good health. Sequencing used naive CD4+ T cells sorted from blood. Subset in this sample: CD45RA+ positively selected. This chain connects TRBV7-9 to TRBJ2-4, with D possibly TRBD1 on 5 matching bases. CDR3 residues: CASSQTDFLAKNIQYF. In DNA form, the CDR3 reads TGTGCCAGCAGCCAGACAGATTTTTTAGCCAAAAACATTCAGTACTTC.